This paragraph reports one TCR beta chain. The CDR3 covers 16 residues. CDR1 MNHEY and CDR2 SMNVEV come from the germline V gene (reference sequence). V lost 5 bases and J lost 0, with 14 bases in between. These data belong to a study of molecular identifiers for immune sequencing clone quantification. As for the study in general: The replicate experiment used RNA from approximately 20,000 or 100,000 naive CD8 cells. This RNA was split into five aliquots, and four of them were sequenced.

A single record per CDR3 protein comes from TCRdb applying MiXCR to the PCR reads. Here the sample spans about 510,000 distinct CDR3 sequences, around 23% being singletons. The source of this sequence is a human donor in good health. Some libraries in this study had Jurkat cell RNA spiked in. Sequencing was performed on naive CD8+ T cells from blood, with Jurkat cell RNA spiked in. Subset of the sample: FACS-sorted CD8+CD4-CCR7+CD45RA+ naive T cells. The rearrangement joins TRBV27 to TRBJ1-3; TRBD1 might be the D (6 bases). Written as DNA, the CDR3 is TGTGCCAGCAGTCCCATCGGGGGGGCCTCTGGAAACACCATATATTTT. Translation: CASSPIGGASGNTIYF.